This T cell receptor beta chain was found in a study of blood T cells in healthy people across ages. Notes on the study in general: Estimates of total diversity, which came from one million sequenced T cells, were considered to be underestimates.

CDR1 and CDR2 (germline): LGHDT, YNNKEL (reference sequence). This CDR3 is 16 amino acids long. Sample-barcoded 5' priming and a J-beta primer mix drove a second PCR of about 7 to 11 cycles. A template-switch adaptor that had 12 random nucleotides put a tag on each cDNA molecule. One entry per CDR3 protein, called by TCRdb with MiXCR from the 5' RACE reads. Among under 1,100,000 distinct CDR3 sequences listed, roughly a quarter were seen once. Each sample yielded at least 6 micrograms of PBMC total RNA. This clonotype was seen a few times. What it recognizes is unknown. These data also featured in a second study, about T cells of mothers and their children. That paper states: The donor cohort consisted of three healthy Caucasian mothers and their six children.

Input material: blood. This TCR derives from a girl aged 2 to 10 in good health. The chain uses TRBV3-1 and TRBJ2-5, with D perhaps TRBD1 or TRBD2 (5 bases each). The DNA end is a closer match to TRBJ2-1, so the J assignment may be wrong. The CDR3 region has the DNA TGTGCCAGCAGCCAACTCCAGGGCGGGTATGTCAATGAGCAGTTCTTC. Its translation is CASSQLQGGYVNEQFF.